This T cell receptor beta chain was observed in a study of sequential checkpoint blockade in melanoma. Whole-study context: TCRbeta immunosequencing was performed on DNA from roughly 90 pretreatment melanoma tumor samples. After nivolumab or ipilimumab alone, 20 to 25 patients had week-13 rebiopsies. Study results and caveats: Rising tumor T-cell fraction and clonality meant about 30 times likelier benefit. For nivolumab-first patients, baseline tumor clonality was associated with response.

Repertoires were generated with immunoSEQ multiplex PCR, while TCRdb's copy carries only in-frame clones and drops some. The table has around 37,000 clones, about 30% seen once. There are a few counts of this clone. Its antigen is still unknown. Sample treatment: randomized to nivolumab then ipilimumab (arm A) or the reverse (arm B). Germline CDR1 SGDLS, CDR2 YYNGEE. CDR3 length equals 13 residues. V lost 10 bases to trimming and J lost 3 bases, with 14 bases between them. The rearrangement uses TRBV9 and TRBJ2-1; a weak D match, TRBD2 (6 bases). Sequenced here: tumor tissue (inferred from file names), sampled from a patient given nivolumab and ipilimumab in sequence. This TCR was sampled from a human donor with melanoma. CDR3 sequence reads: CALRGSGYNEQFF. In DNA form, the CDR3 reads TGTGCCCTCAGAGGTAGCGGCTACAATGAGCAGTTCTTC.